The source of this T cell receptor beta chain is a study of blood T cell repertoires in COVID-19 (dated by TCRdb to about 2020). Turning to the overall study: Collaborator samples came from the United States, Italy and Spain and covered acute and convalescent phases of COVID-19. HLA class I and class II types, where available, came from metadata supplied by the sample provider rather than from assay-based typing. The repertoires were released in a freely available public database intended as a resource for research on the immune response to SARS-CoV-2. The prospective study material was composed of cDNA or gDNA derived from T cells, B-cell-depleted T cells, or PBMCs. A de-identified subject ID, COVID-19 status, age in years and sex were almost always included in the sample metadata. Deeply sampled blood TCRbeta repertoires from subjects exposed to, actively infected with, or recovered from COVID-19 were included in the dataset. Samples came from the ongoing ImmuneRACE study (first 160 participants) plus 1,254 subjects from 6 global collaborators.

Samples from volunteer blood donors who had recovered from COVID-19 were contributed by a second Seattle source. Whole blood was collected in K2EDTA tubes by collaborating institutions according to the institutions' own protocols. For TCRbeta analysis, collaborators shipped samples in one of three forms: frozen whole blood, isolated PBMCs, or DNA extracted from either of those sample types. The immunoSEQ Assay, a bias-controlled multiplex PCR, was used to amplify TCRbeta CDR3 regions from genomic DNA. Per the source publication's procedure: The number of nucleated cells in each sample was estimated from the amplification of reference gene primers within the assay. To quantify the absolute abundance of each unique TCRbeta CDR3 rearrangement, sequence reads were collapsed and filtered. For each sample, productive Simpson clonality was calculated by taking the square root of Simpson's diversity index across productive rearrangements. Entries here come from immuneACCESS through TCRdb and include only in-frame sequences with V and J called. Some clones fail to appear in such tables; in the studies checked, an unresolved V gene covers under half of the shortfall, and the cause of the remainder is unknown. V, J and clone size reflect that table, while D and trimming were determined from the DNA. This sample lists approximately 240,000 clones; about 90% were detected once. The ten top clones hold roughly 12% of the sample.

Study-wide conclusions, independent of this receptor: Clinical and demographic metadata were provided uncurated, with the amount varying by source and participant.

From the cysteine up to the phenylalanine, the CDR3 has a length of 17 residues. The kept DNA is CDR3 alone, 51 bases in frame from the first base. V and J are trimmed by 0 bases and 3 bases, and the gene matches miss 9 bases of the junction. The germline V gene specifies SGHRS as CDR1 and YFSETQ as CDR2. As for this clone: What antigen it recognizes has not been identified. No per-base quality is available; no much larger clone lies one base away.

The V and J segments used are TRBV5-1 and TRBJ2-7, with 10 middle bases fitting TRBD2. The sequence derives from a young woman who had recovered from COVID-19. The specimen sequenced was peripheral blood. The CDR3 amino acid sequence is: CASSLGASGSYFYEQYF. The DNA sequence follows: TGCGCCAGCAGCTTGGGGGCTAGCGGGAGCTATTTCTACGAGCAGTACTTC.